This TCR beta chain was captured by sequencing in a study of beta chain features in type 1 diabetes. For the study at large: Patients did not differ from healthy donors in age, gender or cell yield. General study findings and limits: Type 1 diabetes patients showed a moderate but significant shortening of TCRB CDR3s in all four CD4+ subsets. Healthy donors had naive, central memory and Treg TCRB repertoires that appeared less similar than those seen among patients.

The length of the CDR3 is 15 residues. From germline, CDR1 is GTSNPN and CDR2 SVGIG (reference sequence). V lost 2 bases and J lost 2; bases outside the gene matches: 8. Over 95% purity was reached by all sorted populations. This clone was counted between two and nine times. Its matching antigen is unknown. The study reverse transcribed the entire isolated RNA, so it sequenced expressed TCRB transcripts. Roughly 3.6 million reads were obtained on average from naive, central memory and regulatory T cell samples. Repertoires were generated with immunoSEQ multiplex PCR, while TCRdb's copy carries only in-frame clones and drops some. The sample has approximately 730,000 clones; roughly 12% are singletons.

Sequenced: naive CD4+ T cells from blood. The TCR sequence derives from a man younger than 35 with type 1 diabetes. The V and J genes are TRBV30 and TRBJ2-7; 8 bases align to TRBD1. The DNA of the CDR3 is TGTGCCTGGAGTCCCCCAGGGGGCAGCGCCTACGAGCAGTACTTC. Protein sequence: CAWSPPGGSAYEQYF.